This entry lists 2 T cell receptor beta chains sequenced from one sample in a study of T-cell memory formation after mild COVID-19. Via MiXCR, TCRdb re-called the 5' RACE reads, giving one row per CDR3 protein. The sample lists about 58,000 distinct CDR3 sequences, about 27% occurring once. Input material: PBMCs or a T cell subset sorted from them (not recorded which). All receptors derive from a man aged 18-30 years who had mild COVID-19 (a few samples of this study predate the infection). Cell type and time point are not known.

As DNA, the CDR3 is TGTGCCAGCAGCTTGATTGGCACAGATACGCAGTATTTT. Protein: CASSLIGTDTQYF. The V call is TRBV7-2, the J call TRBJ2-3; D remains unclear. The V gene lost 3 bases and the J gene lost 1 base, with 5 bases spanning the gap. The V gene's germline CDR1 is SGHTA and CDR2 FQGNSA. The CDR3 runs 13 residues.

This rearrangement joins TRBV5-6 to TRBJ2-1, with D possibly TRBD2 on 7 matching bases. The CDR3 runs 15 residues. The V and J ends lost 0 bases and 9 bases respectively, with 16 bases between them. Germline values: CDR1 SGHDT, CDR2 YYEEEE. CDR3 coding DNA: TGTGCCAGCAGCTTGGAGGTGTCGGGGGGCCGTGAGCAGTTCTTC. It translates to CASSLEVSGGREQFF. The full variable domain, rest sourced from reference TRBV5-6 and TRBJ2-1, is DAGVTQSPTHLIKTRGQQVTLRCSPKSGHDTVSWYQQALGQGPQFIFQYYEEEERQRGNFPDRFSGHQFPNYSSELNVNALLLGDSALYLCASSLEVSGGREQFFGPGTRLTVL.